This entry concerns a single TCR beta chain. This record comes from a study of control samples from healthy donors and cancer patients. With 0 bases removed from V and 4 bases from J, the gap between germline ends came to 14 bases. The germline V gene encodes CDR1 ENHRY and CDR2 SYGVKD. This CDR3 has 16 residues. TCRdb keeps only in-frame clones here, not all; method: immunoSEQ multiplex PCR. The table lists roughly 170,000 clones, 91% of them singletons. The TCR sequence derives from a woman aged 40 to 50 in good health. The V gene is TRBV10-3, the J gene TRBJ2-3, with a tentative D call TRBD2 (6 bases). Sample: blood. The CDR3 sequence: CAISESGTGVADTQYF. The DNA of the CDR3 is TGTGCCATCAGTGAGTCGGGGACGGGGGTTGCAGATACGCAGTATTTT.